The present T cell receptor (beta chain) was sequenced within a study of T cells in Graves' hyperthyroidism and ophthalmopathy (dated by TCRdb to between 2017 and 2020). The study in broad terms: Peripheral blood samples were taken at initial diagnosis, before any treatment was given. Thyroid tissue and blood T-cell repertoires from several Graves' hyperthyroidism patients were also compared in the study. TCR Vbeta CDR3 sequencing of 135 peripheral blood samples (over 40 ophthalmopathy, under 80 hyperthyroidism and some 17 progressor patients) is reported in the paper. TCR V-J signatures able to tell the groups apart were searched for in a discovery cohort of 100 or so patients, of whom over 40 had Graves' ophthalmopathy and roughly 57 had stable Graves' hyperthyroidism. Whether ophthalmopathy could be predicted prospectively was tested in an independent validation cohort made up of about 18 hyperthyroidism patients plus 17 patients who later progressed to ophthalmopathy. For training and testing, the 80 to 100 patients in the discovery cohort were randomly divided in a 7:3 ratio. Once sampling was done, hyperthyroidism patients were given methimazole at a starting dose of 30 mg daily, whereas ophthalmopathy patients were given high-dose intravenous methylprednisolone.

Graves' hyperthyroidism was defined as stable when no progression to ophthalmopathy occurred over 18 months of follow-up. Hyperthyroidism patients were aged 18 to 65 years and newly diagnosed, with disease duration of less than 2 months. The study excluded patients with uncontrolled infections, other autoimmune diseases, pregnancy or lactation. Diagnoses relied on clinical symptoms, serum thyroxine and TRAb, thyroid ultrasound and orbital computed tomography. Ficoll-Paque density gradient centrifugation was used to isolate PBMCs from around 10 ml of fresh peripheral blood. Total RNA was extracted with Trizol reagent, and quality was checked on an Agilent 2100 Bioanalyzer. CDR1 SGHTA and CDR2 FQGNSA were looked up in the germline V gene. The CDR3 sequence holds 14 residues, the cysteine and phenylalanine included. Left in the record is the CDR3 DNA by itself, 42 bases read in frame from the first base. The germline V and J ends show losses of 3 bases and 4 bases respectively, and no gene match explains 4 bases of the junction.

Points on this clonotype: It has no known antigen specificity. No clone much larger than this one lies a single base away; base qualities are absent.

What the authors observed across the whole study: In validation, progression to ophthalmopathy was predicted by the model with 70% to 71% sensitivity and nearly 75% specificity, a median of about 6.8 months before onset. No statistical method was used to set the sample size in advance, and investigators knew the group allocation. In cross-validation, a model built on a 13 V-J signature told ophthalmopathy apart from stable hyperthyroidism with 85% to 90% sensitivity and roughly 81% specificity, and in testing the same model reached 80%/75%. Most expanded thyroid clonotypes (frequency above 0.001) were also detected in blood, a finding suggesting that blood repertoires may reflect thyroid immune responses.

Amplification of TCR beta CDR3 regions was carried out from RNA transcripts. A first-round RT-PCR of the TCR CDR3 used the HTBI primer set with the Qiagen OneStep RT-PCR kit. Libraries were constructed in a second round of multiplex PCR, after which size selection and purification were performed. Libraries were sequenced paired-end with 100 bp reads on an Illumina HiSeq2000. The original methods were these. SOAPnuke was used to process the raw data, throwing out any read that contained adapters or uncalled bases, had a mean Phred below 15, or lacked an exact constant-primer or identifier match. High-quality paired reads were merged with COPE v1.2.5, and unique nucleotide sequences were defined as clonotypes. MiTCR v1.1 was used to align clonotypes to the IMGT TRBV, TRBD and TRBJ reference segments. The analysis was restricted to V-J combinations with a frequency above 0.0001, which together covered 99.2% of the repertoires. The TCS score was defined as the ratio of F50 (clonal expansion) to E x V (chaos), calculated using BLOSUM62-based TCRdist between CDR3 peptides within each V-J. Welch's t-statistics and random forest reduced fewer than 600 V-J features to about 13, which were used in a naive Bayes classifier (R e1071). Using fastp at Q25 and MiXCR, TCRdb reprocessed the public reads and kept productive beta chains. Identical CDR3 proteins give one entry, which carries the most common genes and DNA. None of the V and J calls come from the authors' own analysis; TCRdb made them. The sample includes a few hundred thousand distinct CDR3 sequences, with roughly 20% observed a single time. The ten biggest clones cover about 30% of the sample.

The source is a man aged 18 to 29 with Graves' hyperthyroidism. The rearranged segments are TRBV7-2 and TRBJ2-7, and 9 bases in between align with TRBD2. Sequenced input: blood. The CDR3 in this case is CASSFPGLAYEQYF. The nucleotide sequence is given as TGTGCCAGCAGCTTTCCGGGACTAGCTTACGAGCAGTACTTC.